This TCR beta chain was recovered during a study of early stage breast cancer tumors. The CDR3 sequence is 13 residues long. Germline V gene data show CDR1 as MGHRA and CDR2 as YSYEKL. Libraries were prepared by immunoSEQ multiplex PCR; TCRdb keeps only in-frame clonotypes and omits some of them. Of around 5,000 clones listed, under 80% are singletons. Findings and limits, study-wide: Tumors had approximately 2.7-fold higher T cell density than normal breast. Most shared enriched TCRB sequences were commonly generated ones.

This clone was picked up a small number of times. Antigen unknown. An end of the junction does not agree with germline; a read error may underlie this. The chain has TRBV4-1 and TRBJ1-4, with 8 nucleotides matching TRBD1. The clonotype was recovered from a person aged 55 to 75 with breast cancer. The sequencing sample was made of normal breast tissue next to the tumor. The chain's CDR3 is CASSQDQGGQGAF. CDR3 DNA: TGCGCCAGCAGCCAAGATCAGGGCGGACAGGGCGCCTTT.